The 32 T cell receptor beta chains below come from one sample, sequenced in a study of OX40 agonist ivuxolimab in advanced cancers. Here immunoSEQ multiplex PCR was the method, and the copy in TCRdb shows in-frame clones only, minus some. The sample includes 60,000 to 65,000 clones, approximately 90% of them seen just once. Here the sequenced sample was CD4+ or CD8+ T cells sorted from blood, taken in a trial of the OX40 agonist ivuxolimab. Every receptor here comes from an adult with an advanced solid tumor such as melanoma, head and neck, liver or kidney cancer.

This clone has only one observation. The CDR3, as DNA: TGCGCCAGCAGCCCCTCGCGCGGGAGTCAAGAGACCCAGTACTTC. Amino acid sequence: CASSPSRGSQETQYF. The V call is TRBV4-1, the J call TRBJ2-5; 7 nucleotides align to TRBD2. V gave up 4 bases and J gave up 2 bases; unmatched junction bases: 7. Germline CDR1 is MGHRA and CDR2 is YSYEKL. This CDR3 is built from 15 residues.

The table lists this clone with a count of one. The V call is TRBV5-1, the J call TRBJ2-1, with 7 bases identical to TRBD1. This CDR3 region has 14 residues. Germline CDR1 reads SGHRS; CDR2 reads YFSETQ. The trim removed 4 bases at V and 7 bases at J, leaving 8 bases unmatched. The CDR3 reads CASSIGTEPNEQFF. In DNA, the CDR3 is TGCGCCAGCAGCATCGGGACAGAACCTAATGAGCAGTTCTTC.

The genes are TRBV9 and TRBJ2-2; D uncertain. The germline CDR1 and CDR2 sequences are SGDLS and YYNGEE. This CDR3 comprises 13 residues. V shed 3 bases and J shed 1 base, with 4 bases lying between them. CDR3 coding DNA: TGTGCCAGCAGCGCGGAGAACACCGGGGAGCTGTTTTTT. It encodes CASSAENTGELFF.

The chain carries TRBV7-8 and TRBJ2-5; possible D gene TRBD1, 6 bases. The CDR3 length is 17 residues. Germline CDR1 and CDR2: SGHVS and FQNEAQ. The V and J ends lost 1 base and 5 bases respectively, with 20 bases between them. As DNA, the CDR3 is TGTGCCAGCAGCTTAGTAGAGGACAGCGACGAGATCGAGACCCAGTACTTC. As protein: CASSLVEDSDEIETQYF.

The chain employs TRBV5-4 and TRBJ2-7; tentatively, D is TRBD2 (6 bases). CDR3 length equals 14 residues. Between the trimmed V and J ends, which lost 1 base and 2 bases, there was a span of 10 bases. The germline CDR1 and CDR2 sequences are SGHNT and YYREEE (reference sequence). The CDR3 region has the DNA TGTGCCAGCAGCTTGACGACTAGTACCTACGAGCAGTACTTC. Its protein is CASSLTTSTYEQYF.

With regard to this clone: At the DNA level, this CDR3 is encoded by other sequences in the same sample as well. The CDR3 protein is CSVEVGMNTEAFF. The DNA for the CDR3 is TGCAGCGTTGAAGTAGGAATGAACACTGAAGCTTTCTTT. V gene TRBV29-1 combines with J gene TRBJ1-1; no clear D gene. The CDR3 spans 13 residues. CDR1 is SQVTM and CDR2 is ANQGSEA in the germline V gene. V shed 1 base and J shed 0 bases, with 6 bases lying between them.

The chain employs TRBV6-4 and TRBJ2-1; D uncertain. Germline V lookup: CDR1 MRHNA, CDR2 SNTAGT. This CDR3 comprises 15 residues. The V end lost 2 bases, the J end lost 1 base, and 9 bases lay between the germline ends. CDR3 sequence (DNA): TGTGCCAGCAGTGACGGCCCTTCTTCCTACAATGAGCAGTTCTTC. Translating gives CASSDGPSSYNEQFF.

CDR3 nucleotides: TGTGCCAGCAGTTTATCTAGCGGTACGCTTGGGAACACCGGGGAGCTGTTTTTT. Translation gives CASSLSSGTLGNTGELFF. The V call is TRBV28, the J call TRBJ2-2, with 7 bases lining up with TRBD2. From germline, CDR1 is MDHEN and CDR2 SYDVKM. The CDR3 loop spans 18 amino acids. V was pared by 1 base and J by 1 base, with 9 bases of the junction left unmatched.

The chain has TRBV29-1 and TRBJ2-7; 8 bases align to TRBD1. Per germline, CDR1 SQVTM and CDR2 ANQGSEA. The V segment lost 1 base and the J segment 2 bases; nucleotides outside the gene matches: 7. The CDR3 contains 15 residues. This chain's CDR3 is CSVEGLGQAPYEQYF. CDR3 bases: TGCAGCGTTGAAGGTCTGGGACAGGCGCCCTACGAGCAGTACTTC.

The rearrangement joins TRBV29-1 to TRBJ2-3; 9 nucleotides match TRBD2. The CDR3 consists of 16 residues. The V gene's germline CDR1 is SQVTM and CDR2 ANQGSEA. J lost 2 bases, V lost 2 bases, and 8 bases had no gene match. CDR3 amino acids: CSVEWGGRGTTDTQYF. CDR3 DNA sequence: TGCAGCGTTGAATGGGGCGGGAGGGGGACCACAGATACGCAGTATTTT.

The gene calls are TRBV27 and TRBJ2-3; TRBD1 matches at 8 bases. Unmatched junction bases numbered 1, after V lost 2 bases and J lost 3 bases. CDR1 and CDR2 from the germline V gene are MNHEY and SMNVEV (reference sequence). The CDR3 has 14 amino acids. CDR3: CASSLGTGTDTQYF. For the CDR3, the DNA is TGTGCCAGCAGTTTAGGGACAGGTACAGATACGCAGTATTTT.

This chain uses TRBV6-4 with TRBJ2-1; 8 positions agree with TRBD2. Germline V gene sequence: CDR1 MRHNA, CDR2 SNTAGT. The CDR3 spans 15 residues. Losses at the gene ends were 3 bases for V and 2 bases for J; bases not matched to a gene: 3. The CDR3: CASSELAVTYNEQFF. The CDR3 DNA is TGTGCCAGCAGTGAACTAGCGGTAACCTACAATGAGCAGTTCTTC.

V and J are TRBV2 and TRBJ1-6; a weak D match, TRBD1 (5 bases). The CDR3 is 15 residues long. Trimming removed 1 base from V and 6 bases from J, with 10 bases in between. CDR1 and CDR2 (germline): SNHLY, FYNNEI. In nucleotides, the CDR3 is TGTGCCAGCAGTGAAGAGGGACGTCTTAATTCACCCCTCCACTTT. Protein product: CASSEEGRLNSPLHF. The full variable domain, its missing parts supplied by reference TRBV2 and TRBJ1-6, is EPEVTQTPSHQVTQMGQEVILRCVPISNHLYFYWYRQILGQKVEFLVSFYNNEISEKSEIFDDQFSVERPDGSNFTLKIRSTKLEDSAMYFCASSEEGRLNSPLHFGNGTRLTVT.

This rearrangement joins TRBV19 to TRBJ2-3, with D uncertain. Trimming removed 3 bases from V and 4 bases from J, with 8 bases in between. Looked up from germline, CDR1 is LNHDA and CDR2 is SQIVND (reference sequence). This CDR3 comprises 13 residues. CDR3 residues: CASSMSPSDTQYF. As DNA, the CDR3 is TGTGCCAGTAGTATGTCCCCCTCAGATACGCAGTATTTT.

The J gene is TRBJ1-1, the V gene TRBV28; the D gene is possibly TRBD1 (5 bases). Germline CDR1 MDHEN, CDR2 SYDVKM. CDR3 length: 16 residues. Trimming cost V 3 bases and J 0 bases, with 14 bases left between them. CDR3 bases: TGTGCCAGCAGTTTTATCTCACGGGACCTGAACACTGAAGCTTTCTTT. It specifies CASSFISRDLNTEAFF.

This chain links TRBV16 with TRBJ2-2; D ambiguous. From germline, CDR1 is KGHSY and CDR2 FQNENV. The CDR3 runs 13 residues. V was cut by 5 bases and J by 6 bases, with 10 bases left in between. The CDR3 nucleotides are TGTGCCAGCAGCTTTAGTCGTCCCGGGGAGCTGTTTTTT. As protein: CASSFSRPGELFF.

The V call is TRBV11-3, the J call TRBJ2-2, with 7 positions matching TRBD2. CDR3 length: 15 residues. Looked up from germline, CDR1 is SGHNT and CDR2 is YENEEA. J gave up 5 bases and V 5 bases, and 8 bases lay outside the gene matches. The CDR3 nucleotides are TGTGCCAGCAGCCGAAAGATGGGAGGGACCGGGGAGCTGTTTTTT. Translation: CASSRKMGGTGELFF.

J is TRBJ2-7 and V is TRBV6-5; a weak D match, TRBD2 (6 bases). This CDR3 spans 15 amino acids. Germline CDR1 is MNHEY and CDR2 is SVGAGI. V was clipped by 5 bases and J by 2 bases, with 16 bases between them. The CDR3 region is CASSIRREIAYEQYF. The CDR3 DNA sequence: TGTGCCAGCAGTATCAGGCGGGAAATTGCCTACGAGCAGTACTTC.

The CDR3 region is CASSRATSGLIEQYF. The DNA of the CDR3 is TGTGCCAGCAGTAGGGCAACTAGCGGACTCATCGAGCAGTACTTC. The chain recombines TRBV11-2 with TRBJ2-7; 8 bases align to TRBD2. V shed 6 bases, J shed 6 bases, and the junction held 13 bases outside the gene matches. This CDR3 comprises 15 residues. CDR1 and CDR2 (germline): SGHAT, FQNNGV.

The J gene is TRBJ2-1, the V gene TRBV27; possible D gene TRBD2, 5 bases. This CDR3 has 17 residues. CDR1 and CDR2 from the germline V gene are MNHEY and SMNVEV (reference sequence). V dropped 6 bases and J dropped 8 bases, with 26 bases sitting between them. CDR3 region: CASSLGSAAARGDEQFF. CDR3 DNA: TGTGCCAGCAGCCTTGGGAGTGCCGCAGCCCGAGGCGATGAGCAGTTCTTC.

The chain carries TRBV7-7 and TRBJ2-5; TRBD1 matches 8 bases. Germline V gene sequence: CDR1 SSHAT, CDR2 FNYEAQ (reference sequence). V shed 1 base, J shed 5 bases, and the junction held 6 bases outside the gene matches. This CDR3 has 15 amino acids. As DNA, the CDR3 is TGTGCCAGCAGCTTAGTGGACAGGGCGGGGGAGACCCAGTACTTC. It codes for CASSLVDRAGETQYF.

The chain recombines TRBV2 with TRBJ1-5; D might be TRBD1 (5 bases). Trimming cost V 5 bases and J 0 bases, with 26 bases left between them. The CDR3 loop spans 20 amino acids. Per the germline V gene, CDR1 is SNHLY and CDR2 is FYNNEI. The DNA for the CDR3 is TGTGCCAGCAGTAGTTCGGCGGGGCCACGAGGCCTACATAGCAATCAGCCCCAGCATTTT. Translated, it gives CASSSSAGPRGLHSNQPQHF.

The chain's CDR3 is CASSVGSTGELFF. CDR3 nucleotides: TGTGCCAGCAGCGTAGGATCCACCGGGGAGCTGTTTTTT. The V gene is TRBV9, the J gene TRBJ2-2; D gene unclear. The germline V gene has CDR1 SGDLS and CDR2 YYNGEE. V was pared by 0 bases and J by 4 bases, with 4 bases between. This CDR3 spans 13 amino acids.

J is TRBJ2-7 and V is TRBV29-1; 7 bases match TRBD1. The V gene end was trimmed by 5 bases and the J gene end by 2 bases; junction bases not matched to a gene: 0. From germline, CDR1 is SQVTM and CDR2 ANQGSEA. The CDR3 totals 11 residues. The CDR3 nucleotides are TGCAGCGTTCAGGGGGCCTACGAGCAGTACTTC. The encoded protein is CSVQGAYEQYF.

The chain employs TRBV4-1 and TRBJ2-7; D unclear. CDR1 and CDR2 (germline): MGHRA, YSYEKL. The CDR3 has 12 residues. With 1 base removed from V and 6 bases from J, the gap between germline ends came to 7 bases. The CDR3 nucleotides are TGCGCCAGCAGCCAAGGTCACGGCGAGCAGTACTTC. It codes for CASSQGHGEQYF.

The genes are TRBV9 and TRBJ2-5; 7 bases agree with TRBD1. With 3 bases clipped from V and 2 bases from J, the junction kept 4 bases outside the gene matches. The CDR3 totals 14 residues. In germline, CDR1 is SGDLS, CDR2 YYNGEE. CDR3 sequence reads: CASSAGQIQETQYF. In nucleotides, the CDR3 is TGTGCCAGCAGCGCGGGACAGATACAAGAGACCCAGTACTTC. Together with reference TRBV9 and TRBJ2-5, the CDR3 gives the full variable domain: DSGVTQTPKHLITATGQRVTLRCSPRSGDLSVYWYQQSLDQGLQFLIQYYNGEERAKGNILERFSAQQFPDLHSELNLSSLELGDSALYFCASSAGQIQETQYFGPGTRLLVL.

In this sample, this clone turned up once. The genes are TRBV7-9 and TRBJ2-3; D unresolved. Germline lookup yields CDR1 SEHNR and CDR2 FQNEAQ (reference sequence). The V and J ends lost 5 bases and 1 base respectively, with 13 bases between them. The CDR3 extends over 15 amino acids. In DNA, the CDR3 is TGTGCCAGCAGCCCGGGTGATTGGGGCACAGATACGCAGTATTTT. This codes for CASSPGDWGTDTQYF. The complete variable domain, with remaining parts taken from reference TRBV7-9 and TRBJ2-3, reads DTGVSQNPRHKITKRGQNVTFRCDPISEHNRLYWYRQTLGQGPEFLTYFQNEAQLEKSRLLSDRFSAERPKGSFSTLEIQRTEQGDSAMYLCASSPGDWGTDTQYFGPGTRLTVL.

This clone was observed once. V is TRBV5-1 and J is TRBJ2-7, with D possibly TRBD2 on 5 matching bases. The CDR3 covers 14 residues. Trimming removed 4 bases at V and 3 bases at J, with 14 bases between. Germline loops: CDR1 SGHRS, CDR2 YFSETQ. The CDR3 is CASSLAGFRYEQYF. CDR3 coding DNA: TGCGCCAGCAGCCTGGCGGGCTTCCGCTACGAGCAGTACTTC.

Comments on this clone: Relative to the germline gene, one junction end is altered; a read error may explain this. The same CDR3 arises from other DNA sequences in this sample as well. The chain joins TRBV7-6 to TRBJ1-1; D not resolved. This CDR3 spans 14 amino acids. CDR1 and CDR2 from the germline V gene are SGHVS and FNYEAQ. CDR3 sequence: CASSSGYPNTEAFF. CDR3 bases: TGCGCCAGCAGCTCGGGCTACCCGAACACTGAAGCTTTCTTT. Full variable domain (rest looked up from reference TRBV7-6 and TRBJ1-1): GAGVSQSPRYKVTKRGQDVALRCDPISGHVSLYWYRQALGQGPEFLTYFNYEAQQDKSGLPNDRFSAERPEGSISTLTIQRTEQRDSAMYRCASSSGYPNTEAFFGQGTRLTVV.

The CDR3 spells CASSFGTGVETQYF. Written as DNA, the CDR3 is TGTGCCAGCAGTTTTGGGACAGGGGTTGAGACCCAGTACTTC. This sequence joins TRBV28 and TRBJ2-5; 10 bases are a match to TRBD1. Germline-derived CDR1 and CDR2 are MDHEN and SYDVKM. The CDR3 covers 14 residues. After removal of 3 bases from V and 5 bases from J, the junction contained 3 bases not matched to a gene.

V and J are TRBV19 and TRBJ2-3; D ambiguous. Germline V lookup: CDR1 LNHDA, CDR2 SQIVND (reference sequence). The CDR3 sequence is 13 residues long. Trimming stripped 4 bases from V and 0 bases from J, with 5 bases between. CDR3: CASSRASTDTQYF. The DNA of the CDR3 is TGTGCCAGTAGTAGGGCTAGCACAGATACGCAGTATTTT.

V and J are TRBV7-9 and TRBJ2-5; 8 bases line up with TRBD2. The germline gives CDR1 SEHNR, CDR2 FQNEAQ (reference sequence). The CDR3 is 14 amino acids. With V trimmed by 7 bases and J by 5 bases, 9 bases remained unmatched. CDR3 sequence reads: CASIATGGLETQYF. The CDR3 region has the DNA TGTGCCAGCATCGCTACGGGAGGGCTGGAGACCCAGTACTTC.